The present T cell receptor beta chain was sequenced within a study of PD-1 blockade in mismatch repair-deficient tumors. General observations from the study: Tumor-resident clones, often absent from pretreatment blood, expanded after pembrolizumab and then contracted.

All patients were mismatch repair deficient, assessed by either PCR or immunohistochemistry. As regards this clone: The antigen remains undetermined.

Sequenced by immunoSEQ multiplex PCR; TCRdb stores in-frame clones only, minus some. The top ten clones hold about 6% of a sample with 75,000 to 80,000 clones, approximately 81% of them seen once. V lost 4 bases and J lost 1; bases outside the gene matches: 3. This CDR3 contains 16 residues. In germline, CDR1 is SNHLY, CDR2 FYNNEI. V and J are TRBV2 and TRBJ2-1; 11 nucleotides match TRBD2. The TCR sequence derives from an adult with mismatch repair-deficient cancer. The sample in question was peripheral blood, obtained 44 weeks after starting pembrolizumab. DNA of the CDR3: TGTGCCAGCAGTGGGCTAGCGGGAGGATCCTACAATGAGCAGTTCTTC. It translates to CASSGLAGGSYNEQFF. Using reference TRBV2 and TRBJ2-1 for the parts outside the CDR3, the full variable domain is EPEVTQTPSHQVTQMGQEVILRCVPISNHLYFYWYRQILGQKVEFLVSFYNNEISEKSEIFDDQFSVERPDGSNFTLKIRSTKLEDSAMYFCASSGLAGGSYNEQFFGPGTRLTVL.